This T cell receptor (beta chain) was recovered during a study of T cell responses to AZD1222 COVID-19 vaccine. In the study overall: Second-dose timings of about 4 or about 12 weeks were pooled. Findings and caveats of the study: Reports say nearly half of spike-specific TCRs go after unmutated variant regions. Recipients of AZD1222 seropositive at baseline numbered only 6 or 7.

In this sample, this clone turned up once. Its specificity is unknown. Profiling relied on immunoSEQ multiplex PCR, and the TCRdb table lists in-frame clones only, not all of them. Found here are around 180,000 clones, 85% to 95% of them singletons; the top ten hold roughly 10%. V shed 5 bases, J shed 2 bases, and the junction held 9 bases outside the gene matches. The CDR3 is 16 amino acids. Germline V lookup: CDR1 SEHNR, CDR2 FQNEAQ (reference sequence). Sequenced material: peripheral blood, taken on day 0 of AZD1222 vaccination. The chain is built from TRBV7-9 and TRBJ2-7; the match to TRBD1 covers 10 bases. The source of this sequence is an adult in good health. CDR3 coding DNA: TGTGCCAGCAGCCCACGGACAGGGGGGCTTCCCTACGAGCAGTACTTC. Protein sequence: CASSPRTGGLPYEQYF.